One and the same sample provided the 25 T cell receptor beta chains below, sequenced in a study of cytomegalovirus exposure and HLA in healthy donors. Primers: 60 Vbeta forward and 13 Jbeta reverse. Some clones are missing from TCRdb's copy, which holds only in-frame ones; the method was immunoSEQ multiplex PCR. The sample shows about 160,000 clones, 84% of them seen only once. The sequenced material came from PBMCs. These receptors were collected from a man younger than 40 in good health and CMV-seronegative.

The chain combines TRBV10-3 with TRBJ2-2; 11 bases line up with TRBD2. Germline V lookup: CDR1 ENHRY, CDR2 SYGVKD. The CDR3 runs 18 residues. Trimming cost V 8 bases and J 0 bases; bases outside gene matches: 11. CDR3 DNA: TGTGCCATCCGCAGGGGGTTAGCGGGGGGGTCGAACACCGGGGAGCTGTTTTTT. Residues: CAIRRGLAGGSNTGELFF.

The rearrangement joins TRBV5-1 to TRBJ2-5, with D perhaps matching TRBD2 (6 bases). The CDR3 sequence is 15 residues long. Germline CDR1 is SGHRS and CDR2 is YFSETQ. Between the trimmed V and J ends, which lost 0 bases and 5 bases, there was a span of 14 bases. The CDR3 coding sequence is TGCGCCAGCAGCTTGGATGGGGGGAATGGGGAGACCCAGTACTTC. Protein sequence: CASSLDGGNGETQYF.

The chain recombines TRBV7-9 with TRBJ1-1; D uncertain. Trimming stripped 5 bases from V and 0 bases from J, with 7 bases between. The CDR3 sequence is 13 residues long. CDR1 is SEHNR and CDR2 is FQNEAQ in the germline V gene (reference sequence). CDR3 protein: CASSVDMNTEAFF. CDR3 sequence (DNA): TGTGCCAGCAGCGTAGACATGAACACTGAAGCTTTCTTT.

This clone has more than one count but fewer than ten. CDR3 residues: CASSRLAGGANTGELFF. DNA of the CDR3: TGCGCCAGCAGTAGACTAGCGGGAGGCGCGAACACCGGGGAGCTGTTTTTT. V usage is TRBV5-1 and J usage is TRBJ2-2; 13 nucleotides align to TRBD2. Per germline, CDR1 SGHRS and CDR2 YFSETQ. With 5 bases clipped from V and 0 bases from J, the junction kept 4 bases outside the gene matches. The CDR3 runs 17 residues.

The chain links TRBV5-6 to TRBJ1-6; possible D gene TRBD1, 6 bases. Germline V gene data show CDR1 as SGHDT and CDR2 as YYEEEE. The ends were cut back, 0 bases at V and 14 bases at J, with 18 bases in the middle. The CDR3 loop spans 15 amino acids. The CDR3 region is CASSLDWTVSSALHF. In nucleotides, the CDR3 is TGTGCCAGCAGCTTGGACTGGACAGTGAGTTCGGCCCTCCACTTT. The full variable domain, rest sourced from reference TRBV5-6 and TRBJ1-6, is DAGVTQSPTHLIKTRGQQVTLRCSPKSGHDTVSWYQQALGQGPQFIFQYYEEEERQRGNFPDRFSGHQFPNYSSELNVNALLLGDSALYLCASSLDWTVSSALHFGNGTRLTVT.

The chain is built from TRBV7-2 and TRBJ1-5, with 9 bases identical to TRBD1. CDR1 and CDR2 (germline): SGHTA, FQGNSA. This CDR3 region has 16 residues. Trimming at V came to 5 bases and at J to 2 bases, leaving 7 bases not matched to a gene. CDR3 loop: CASSHGTGLGNQPQHF. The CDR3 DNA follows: TGTGCCAGCAGCCACGGGACAGGGCTTGGCAATCAGCCCCAGCATTTT.

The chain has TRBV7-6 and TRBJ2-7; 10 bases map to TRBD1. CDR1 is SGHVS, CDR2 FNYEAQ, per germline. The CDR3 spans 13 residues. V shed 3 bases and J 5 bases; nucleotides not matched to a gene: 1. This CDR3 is CASSLGQGNEQYF. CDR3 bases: TGTGCCAGCAGCTTGGGACAGGGGAACGAGCAGTACTTC.

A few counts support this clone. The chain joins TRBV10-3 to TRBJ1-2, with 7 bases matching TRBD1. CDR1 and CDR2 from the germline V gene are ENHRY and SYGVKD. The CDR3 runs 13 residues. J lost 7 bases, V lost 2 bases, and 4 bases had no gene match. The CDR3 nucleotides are TGTGCCATCAGTGAGGACAGGGTATCTGGCTACACCTTC. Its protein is CAISEDRVSGYTF.

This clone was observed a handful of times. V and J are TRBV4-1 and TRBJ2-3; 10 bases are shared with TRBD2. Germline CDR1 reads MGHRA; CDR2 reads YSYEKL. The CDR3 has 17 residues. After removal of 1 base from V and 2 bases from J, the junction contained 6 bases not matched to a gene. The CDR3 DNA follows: TGCGCCAGCAGCCAAGCGCTAGCGGGAGCGTACACAGATACGCAGTATTTT. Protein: CASSQALAGAYTDTQYF.

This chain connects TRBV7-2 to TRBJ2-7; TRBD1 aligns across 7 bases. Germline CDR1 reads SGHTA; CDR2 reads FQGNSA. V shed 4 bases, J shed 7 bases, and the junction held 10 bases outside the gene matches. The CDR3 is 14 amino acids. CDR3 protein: CASSSGQAFGEQYF. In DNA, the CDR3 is TGTGCCAGCAGCTCCGGACAGGCTTTCGGGGAGCAGTACTTC.

CDR3 sequence reads: CATSPAGGSSTGELFF. The CDR3 DNA follows: TGTGCCACCAGCCCAGCGGGGGGGTCTAGCACCGGGGAGCTGTTTTTT. V is TRBV15 and J is TRBJ2-2, with TRBD2 identical over 10 bases. V shed 5 bases and J 4 bases; nucleotides not matched to a gene: 7. This CDR3 has 16 amino acids. Germline V gene data show CDR1 as LNHNV and CDR2 as YYDKDF (reference sequence). The whole variable domain, remainder taken from reference TRBV15 and TRBJ2-2, is DAMVIQNPRYQVTQFGKPVTLSCSQTLNHNVMYWYQQKSSQAPKLLFHYYDKDFNNEADTPDNFQSRRPNTSFCFLDIRSPGLGDTAMYLCATSPAGGSSTGELFFGEGSRLTVL.

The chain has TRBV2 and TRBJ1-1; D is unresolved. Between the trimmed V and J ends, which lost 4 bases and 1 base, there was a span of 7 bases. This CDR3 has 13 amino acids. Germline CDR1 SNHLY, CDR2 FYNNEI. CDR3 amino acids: CASSVGENTEAFF. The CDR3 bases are TGTGCCAGCAGTGTGGGAGAGAACACTGAAGCTTTCTTT.

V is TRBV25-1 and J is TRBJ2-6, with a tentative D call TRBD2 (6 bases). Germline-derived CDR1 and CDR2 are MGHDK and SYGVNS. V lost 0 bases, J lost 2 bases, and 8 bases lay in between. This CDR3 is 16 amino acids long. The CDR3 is CASSEYTGAGANVLTF. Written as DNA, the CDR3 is TGTGCCAGCAGTGAATATACGGGAGCTGGGGCCAACGTCCTGACTTTC.

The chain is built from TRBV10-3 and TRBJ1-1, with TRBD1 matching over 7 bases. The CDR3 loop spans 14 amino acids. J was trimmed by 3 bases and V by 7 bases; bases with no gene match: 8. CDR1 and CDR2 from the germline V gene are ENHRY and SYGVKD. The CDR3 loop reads CAINPTGKDTEAFF. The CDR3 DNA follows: TGTGCCATCAACCCGACAGGGAAGGACACTGAAGCTTTCTTT.

CDR3 amino acids: CATAWVGGSQPQHF. In DNA form, the CDR3 reads TGTGCCACCGCCTGGGTGGGAGGGAGTCAGCCCCAGCATTTT. The chain links TRBV10-3 to TRBJ1-5; no definite D call. Germline loops: CDR1 ENHRY, CDR2 SYGVKD. Trimming removed 10 bases at V and 6 bases at J, with 19 bases between. The CDR3 contains 14 residues.

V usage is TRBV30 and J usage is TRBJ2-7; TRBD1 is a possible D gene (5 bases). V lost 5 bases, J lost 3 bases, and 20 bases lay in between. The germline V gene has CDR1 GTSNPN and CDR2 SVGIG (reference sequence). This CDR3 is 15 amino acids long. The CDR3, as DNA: TGTGCCTGGGCACCGCAGGGTTGGGGTGACTACGAGCAGTACTTC. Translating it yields CAWAPQGWGDYEQYF.

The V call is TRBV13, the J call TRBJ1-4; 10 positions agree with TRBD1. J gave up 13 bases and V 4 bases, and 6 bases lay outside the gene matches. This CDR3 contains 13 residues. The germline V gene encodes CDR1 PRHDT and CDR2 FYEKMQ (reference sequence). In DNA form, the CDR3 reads TGTGCCAGCAGCTCACAGGACAGGGGGAGACTGTTTTTT. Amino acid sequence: CASSSQDRGRLFF.

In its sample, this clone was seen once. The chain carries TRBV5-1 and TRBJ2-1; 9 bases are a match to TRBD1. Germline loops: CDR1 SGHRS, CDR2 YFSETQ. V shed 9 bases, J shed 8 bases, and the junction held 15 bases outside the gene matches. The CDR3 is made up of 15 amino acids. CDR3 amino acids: CATNLWGQGEDEQFF. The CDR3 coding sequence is TGCGCCACCAACCTCTGGGGACAGGGTGAGGATGAGCAGTTCTTC.

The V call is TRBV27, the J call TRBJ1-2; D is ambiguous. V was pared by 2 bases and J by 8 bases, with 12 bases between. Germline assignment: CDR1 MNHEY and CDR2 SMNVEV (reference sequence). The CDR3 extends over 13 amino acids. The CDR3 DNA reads TGTGCCAGCAGTTTAGGGTCTGGAGGGGGCTACACCTTC. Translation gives CASSLGSGGGYTF.

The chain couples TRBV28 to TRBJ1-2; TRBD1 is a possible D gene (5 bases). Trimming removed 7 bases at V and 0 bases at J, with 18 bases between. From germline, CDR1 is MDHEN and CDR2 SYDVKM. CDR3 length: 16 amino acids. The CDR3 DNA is TGTGCCAGCACCGCCGGAAGGGGAGGGACTAACTATGGCTACACCTTC. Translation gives CASTAGRGGTNYGYTF.

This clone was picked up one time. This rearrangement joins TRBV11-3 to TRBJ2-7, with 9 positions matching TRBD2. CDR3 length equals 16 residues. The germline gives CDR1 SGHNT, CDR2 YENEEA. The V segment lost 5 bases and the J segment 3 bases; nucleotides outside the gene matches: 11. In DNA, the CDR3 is TGTGCCAGCAGCCCCAACCGTCTAGCGGGGAGCTACGAGCAGTACTTC. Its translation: CASSPNRLAGSYEQYF.

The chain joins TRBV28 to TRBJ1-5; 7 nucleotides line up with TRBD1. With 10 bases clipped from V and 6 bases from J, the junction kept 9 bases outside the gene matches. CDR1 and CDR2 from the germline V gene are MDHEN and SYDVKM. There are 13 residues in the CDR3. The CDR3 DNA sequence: TGTGCCACGGAACAGGGGCCCCGTCAGCCCCAGCATTTT. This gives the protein CATEQGPRQPQHF.

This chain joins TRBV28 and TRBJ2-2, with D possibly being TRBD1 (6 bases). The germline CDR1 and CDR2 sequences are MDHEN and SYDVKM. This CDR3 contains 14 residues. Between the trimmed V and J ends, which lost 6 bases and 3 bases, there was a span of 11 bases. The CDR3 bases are TGTGCCAGCAGGCTACAGGGAGACACCGGGGAGCTGTTTTTT. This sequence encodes CASRLQGDTGELFF. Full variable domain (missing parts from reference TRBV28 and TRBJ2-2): DVKVTQSSRYLVKRTGEKVFLECVQDMDHENMFWYRQDPGLGLRLIYFSYDVKMKEKGDIPEGYSVSREKKERFSLILESASTNQTSMYLCASRLQGDTGELFFGEGSRLTVL.

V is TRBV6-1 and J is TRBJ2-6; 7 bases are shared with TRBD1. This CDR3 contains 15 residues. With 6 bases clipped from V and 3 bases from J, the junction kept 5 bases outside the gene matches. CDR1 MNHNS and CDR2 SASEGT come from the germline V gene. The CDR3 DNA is TGTGCCAGCAGCCCTCCAGGGGGTGGGGCCAACGTCCTGACTTTC. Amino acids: CASSPPGGGANVLTF.

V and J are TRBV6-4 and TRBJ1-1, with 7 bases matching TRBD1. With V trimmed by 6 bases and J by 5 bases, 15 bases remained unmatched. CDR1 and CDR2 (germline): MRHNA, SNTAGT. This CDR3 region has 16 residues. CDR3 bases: TGTGCCAGCAGCTCGGGGGTGTACAGGGGAGAAACTGAAGCTTTCTTT. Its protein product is CASSSGVYRGETEAFF.